The 13 T cell receptor beta chains given below trace back to one sample, sequenced in a study of blood T cells in healthy people across ages. Next came a second PCR, run for about 6 to 11 cycles, which used a sample-barcoded 5' primer along with a J-beta primer mix. Each CDR3 protein is one row after TCRdb ran MiXCR on the 5' RACE reads. The sample includes hundreds of thousands of distinct CDR3 sequences, 45% to 70% of them seen just once. Material for sequencing was blood. The receptors stem from a man aged 35 to 55 in good health.

CDR3 coding DNA: TGTGCCAGCAGTTTGACATCCGGGGAGCTGTTTTTT. The encoded protein is CASSLTSGELFF. The chain uses TRBV27 and TRBJ2-2; D call uncertain. The germline CDR1 and CDR2 sequences are MNHEY and SMNVEV (reference sequence). The CDR3 runs 12 residues. Trimming shortened V by 3 bases and J by 6 bases, and 5 bases separated the two germline ends.

Written as DNA, the CDR3 is TGTGCCAGCAGCGGACTAGCGACCCAGAAAGAGCAGTTCTTC. It codes for CASSGLATQKEQFF. The chain carries TRBV28 and TRBJ2-1; 9 nucleotides agree with TRBD2. Germline CDR1 and CDR2: MDHEN and SYDVKM. J gave up 10 bases and V 6 bases, and 10 bases lay outside the gene matches. CDR3 size: 14 residues.

The chain joins TRBV7-9 to TRBJ2-5, with TRBD1 matching 9 bases. The CDR3 loop spans 14 amino acids. V lost 5 bases and J lost 5; bases outside the gene matches: 6. CDR1 and CDR2 from the germline V gene are SEHNR and FQNEAQ (reference sequence). The CDR3 DNA reads as TGTGCCAGCAGCCATACAGGGGGCCTTGAGACCCAGTACTTC. Encoded protein: CASSHTGGLETQYF.

A word on this clonotype: A junction boundary mismatches the germline segment, possibly from a read error. This rearrangement joins TRBV6-1 to TRBJ1-2; 9 bases align to TRBD1. Germline assignment: CDR1 MNHNS and CDR2 SASEGT. This CDR3 contains 14 residues. The CDR3 protein is CAGSEPGTGCGYTF. Written as DNA, the CDR3 is TGTGCCGGCAGTGAACCAGGGACAGGGTGCGGCTACACCTTC.

This clonotype was counted a single time. This chain joins TRBV20-1 and TRBJ2-4; a weak D match, TRBD2 (6 bases). The J call could be wrong; TRBJ2-7 is a better fit for the DNA end. The length of the CDR3 is 12 residues. Germline CDR1 reads DFQATT; CDR2 reads SNEGSKA (reference sequence). The chain's CDR3 is CSARGLGGEQYF. In DNA form, the CDR3 reads TGCAGTGCTAGGGGACTTGGGGGCGAGCAGTACTTC.

This clonotype was found a few times. This chain uses TRBV14 with TRBJ2-3, with unresolved D. Germline CDR1 reads SGHDN; CDR2 reads FVKESK. The CDR3 sequence is 11 residues long. V dropped 4 bases and J dropped 9 bases, with 8 bases sitting between them. CDR3 DNA: TGTGCCAGCAGCCCCCGTCGGACGCAGTATTTT. This encodes CASSPRRTQYF.

This sequence joins TRBV9 and TRBJ2-1; D may be TRBD2 (6 bases). CDR1 is SGDLS, CDR2 YYNGEE, per germline. V was trimmed by 3 bases and J by 0 bases, leaving 16 bases between them. The CDR3 totals 17 residues. CDR3 loop: CASSGGRGRPSYNEQFF. The CDR3 nucleotides read TGTGCCAGCAGCGGCGGACGGGGGAGGCCCTCCTACAATGAGCAGTTCTTC. Full variable domain (rest looked up from reference TRBV9 and TRBJ2-1): DSGVTQTPKHLITATGQRVTLRCSPRSGDLSVYWYQQSLDQGLQFLIQYYNGEERAKGNILERFSAQQFPDLHSELNLSSLELGDSALYFCASSGGRGRPSYNEQFFGPGTRLTVL.

J is TRBJ2-7 and V is TRBV5-8, with no clear D. The CDR3 length is 14 residues. Looked up from germline, CDR1 is SGHTS and CDR2 is YDEGEE. CDR3 in amino acids: CASSLGASNQEQYV. DNA for the CDR3: TGTGCCAGTAGCTTGGGCGCCTCCAATCAGGAGCAGTACGTC.

Regarding this clonotype: One junction end disagrees with the germline gene, perhaps due to a read error. The rearrangement links TRBV6-5 to TRBJ2-2; TRBD2 might be the D (6 bases). The CDR3 has 17 amino acids. The V gene's germline CDR1 is MNHEY and CDR2 SVGAGI. CDR3 sequence reads: CASSYGLWGRNTGELFF. In DNA form, the CDR3 reads TGTGCCAGCAGTTACGGGTTATGGGGGAGGAACACCGGGGAACTGTTTTTT.

This clonotype was observed a few times. V is TRBV9 and J is TRBJ2-2; weak D call: TRBD1 (5 bases). Between the trimmed V and J ends, which lost 3 bases and 2 bases, there was a span of 8 bases. Germline CDR1 reads SGDLS; CDR2 reads YYNGEE. This CDR3 is built from 14 residues. The CDR3 spells CASSAQGNTGELFF. The CDR3 DNA follows: TGTGCCAGCAGCGCCCAGGGAAACACCGGGGAGCTGTTTTTT.

In its sample, this clonotype was seen many times. The chain joins TRBV25-1 to TRBJ1-6; weak D call: TRBD1 (6 bases). The CDR3 covers 15 residues. Germline-derived CDR1 and CDR2 are MGHDK and SYGVNS. V dropped 7 bases and J dropped 0 bases, with 10 bases sitting between them. The CDR3 sequence: CASTGDNSYNSPLHF. The DNA for the CDR3 is TGTGCCAGCACGGGGGACAACTCCTATAATTCACCCCTCCACTTT.

This chain uses TRBV12-3 or TRBV12-4 with TRBJ2-1; D is unclear. V shed 3 bases and J shed 3 bases, with 6 bases lying between them. CDR3 length equals 13 residues. The CDR3 reads CASSLRRYNEQFF. CDR3 sequence (DNA): TGTGCCAGCAGTTTGCGCCGCTACAATGAGCAGTTCTTC.

The chain is built from TRBV5-1 and TRBJ1-1, with D hard to call. V was clipped by 0 bases and J by 1 base, with 7 bases between them. CDR1 and CDR2 (germline): SGHRS, YFSETQ. The CDR3 sequence is 14 residues long. The CDR3 region is CASSLGKQNTEAFF. The CDR3 DNA reads as TGCGCCAGCAGCTTGGGGAAACAGAACACTGAAGCTTTCTTT. The full variable domain, rest sourced from reference TRBV5-1 and TRBJ1-1, is KAGVTQTPRYLIKTRGQQVTLSCSPISGHRSVSWYQQTPGQGLQFLFEYFSETQRNKGNFPGRFSGRQFSNSRSEMNVSTLELGDSALYLCASSLGKQNTEAFFGQGTRLTVV.